These 22 T cell receptor beta chains came from one sample sequenced in a study of T cells after yellow fever vaccination. TCRdb redid the calling of the 5' RACE reads with MiXCR, one entry per CDR3 protein. The sample records more than 300,000 distinct CDR3 sequences, 6.8% being singletons. Sample: PBMCs, taken roughly 45 days after the first yellow fever vaccination. The receptors shown here come from a man aged 18 to 30 who received the YFV17D yellow fever vaccine.

This clonotype has ten or more counts. The J gene is TRBJ1-2, the V gene TRBV24-1, with TRBD1 as a possible D gene (6 bases). Germline V gene data show CDR1 as KGHDR and CDR2 as SFDVKD. CDR3 length: 15 residues. Trimming shortened V by 4 bases and J by 7 bases, and 18 bases separated the two germline ends. CDR3 region: CATSDRATGGSGYTF. In DNA form, the CDR3 reads TGTGCCACCAGTGACCGCGCGACGGGGGGCAGTGGCTACACCTTC.

This chain links TRBV25-1 with TRBJ1-3, with a weak D call TRBD1 (5 bases). There are 17 residues in the CDR3. V lost 3 bases to trimming and J lost 3 bases, with 18 bases between them. Germline CDR1 and CDR2: MGHDK and SYGVNS. CDR3 in DNA: TGTGCCAGCAGTGAGCTAGCAGGGCGTCCCGGTGGAAACACCATATATTTT. Amino acids: CASSELAGRPGGNTIYF.

This clonotype was detected many times. The chain links TRBV7-2 to TRBJ1-5; D remains ambiguous. Trimming cost V 2 bases and J 0 bases, with 5 bases left between them. The CDR3 covers 14 residues. In germline, CDR1 is SGHTA, CDR2 FQGNSA. CDR3 sequence: CASSLRDSNQPQHF. CDR3 DNA: TGTGCCAGCAGCTTACGGGATAGCAATCAGCCCCAGCATTTT. Drawing the rest from reference TRBV7-2 and TRBJ1-5, the complete variable domain is GAGVSQSPSNKVTEKGKDVELRCDPISGHTALYWYRQSLGQGLEFLIYFQGNSAPDKSGLPSDRFSAERTGGSVSTLTIQRTQQEDSAVYLCASSLRDSNQPQHFGDGTRLSIL.

The rearrangement joins TRBV5-4 to TRBJ2-3, with 8 bases identical to TRBD2. The CDR3 has 17 residues. V lost 4 bases, J lost 1 base, and 11 bases stayed unmatched. Looked up from germline, CDR1 is SGHNT and CDR2 is YYREEE (reference sequence). DNA of the CDR3: TGTGCCAGCAGCCTGGGACTAGATCGGTTAGGCACAGATACGCAGTATTTT. Translation gives CASSLGLDRLGTDTQYF.

This clonotype has just a few counts. The J gene is TRBJ2-5, the V gene TRBV11-2; no clear D gene. The CDR3 runs to 15 residues. V was cut by 5 bases and J by 2 bases, with 15 bases left in between. Germline V gene sequence: CDR1 SGHAT, CDR2 FQNNGV. CDR3 protein: CASSPLGRRQETQYF. CDR3 nucleotide sequence: TGTGCCAGCAGCCCCCTCGGGCGGAGACAAGAGACCCAGTACTTC.

This clonotype was found a few times. This chain connects TRBV9 to TRBJ1-1; 7 nucleotides match TRBD1. V lost 1 base, J lost 10 bases, and 10 bases stayed unmatched. The CDR3 sequence is 14 residues long. CDR1 SGDLS and CDR2 YYNGEE come from the germline V gene. The CDR3 DNA reads as TGTGCCAGCAGCGTAAGAGGGGGCGAAGGAGGAGCTTTCTTT. As protein: CASSVRGGEGGAFF.

The chain has TRBV15 and TRBJ1-4, with a weak D call TRBD1 (6 bases). Germline V gene sequence: CDR1 LNHNV, CDR2 YYDKDF (reference sequence). V lost 6 bases, J lost 1 base, and 12 bases lay in between. This CDR3 is 15 amino acids long. Here the CDR3 DNA reads TGTGCCACCAGACCTGGACAGTTAACTAATGAAAAACTGTTTTTT. Translation: CATRPGQLTNEKLFF.

This clonotype showed up many times. The V call is TRBV20-1, the J call TRBJ2-3; the D gene is possibly TRBD2 (5 bases). The germline V gene has CDR1 DFQATT and CDR2 SNEGSKA (reference sequence). Trimming removed 6 bases at V and 1 base at J, with 14 bases between. The CDR3 runs 14 residues. The CDR3 here is CSANTRDRTDTQYF. DNA of the CDR3: TGCAGTGCCAACACTAGAGACCGCACAGATACGCAGTATTTT.

This clonotype was observed a few times. V and J are TRBV4-3 and TRBJ1-2; perhaps TRBD1 as D (5 bases). The CDR3 contains 15 residues. The germline gives CDR1 LGHNA, CDR2 YSLEER. V was pared by 0 bases and J by 2 bases, with 10 bases between. CDR3 sequence reads: CASSQDRDGNYGYTF. The CDR3, as DNA: TGCGCCAGCAGCCAAGATCGGGACGGAAACTATGGCTACACCTTC.

This clonotype has ten or more counts. The J gene is TRBJ2-1, the V gene TRBV5-5, with D unresolved. CDR1 is SGHKS and CDR2 is YYEKEE in the germline V gene (reference sequence). The CDR3 has 12 residues. V lost 4 bases, J lost 6 bases, and 8 bases lay in between. Here the CDR3 reads CASSGDGNEQFF. The CDR3 coding sequence is TGTGCCAGCAGCGGTGACGGCAATGAGCAGTTCTTC.

This clonotype appeared many times. This chain links TRBV6-1 with TRBJ2-3; 7 positions match TRBD2. The CDR3 is 13 amino acids. The V gene end was trimmed by 8 bases and the J gene end by 0 bases; junction bases not matched to a gene: 2. Looked up from germline, CDR1 is MNHNS and CDR2 is SASEGT. CDR3 sequence: CASGLVSTDTQYF. The DNA for the CDR3 is TGTGCCAGCGGACTAGTTAGCACAGATACGCAGTATTTT.

This chain links TRBV15 with TRBJ2-2, with D maybe TRBD2 (5 bases). Deletions cut 5 bases from V and 5 bases from J, with 15 bases between. The V gene's germline CDR1 is LNHNV and CDR2 YYDKDF (reference sequence). The CDR3 has 15 residues. CDR3 sequence reads: CATSVTSGTTGELFF. The CDR3 nucleotides are TGTGCCACCAGCGTTACTTCGGGAACTACCGGGGAGCTGTTTTTT.

This chain joins TRBV12-5 and TRBJ2-2; D remains unclear. CDR1 LGHNT and CDR2 FRNRAP come from the germline V gene. The CDR3 runs 14 residues. V was clipped by 7 bases and J by 3 bases, with 12 bases between them. The CDR3: CASAIFGDTGELFF. CDR3 bases: TGTGCTAGTGCCATCTTTGGAGACACCGGGGAGCTGTTTTTT.

In its sample, this clonotype was seen a few times. The chain links TRBV11-2 to TRBJ2-5; 10 positions agree with TRBD2. In germline, CDR1 is SGHAT, CDR2 FQNNGV. The CDR3 length is 17 residues. J was trimmed by 1 base and V by 1 base; bases with no gene match: 6. The CDR3 DNA is TGTGCCAGCAGCTTAGGCCCACTAGCGGGGTTCCAAGAGACCCAGTACTTC. Translating gives CASSLGPLAGFQETQYF.

This clonotype was seen only a few times. The CDR3 sequence is CSARAIQPGNQETQYF. CDR3 bases: TGCAGTGCTAGAGCCATCCAGCCGGGAAACCAAGAGACCCAGTACTTC. The rearrangement uses TRBV20-1 and TRBJ2-5; D is perhaps TRBD2 (5 bases). Deletions cut 1 base from V and 0 bases from J, with 15 bases between. The germline gives CDR1 DFQATT, CDR2 SNEGSKA (reference sequence). This CDR3 region has 16 residues.

This clonotype came up a few times. CDR3 sequence reads: CASSVGPSGGDEQFF. The CDR3, as DNA: TGTGCCAGCAGCGTAGGGCCTAGCGGGGGGGATGAGCAGTTCTTC. The chain is built from TRBV9 and TRBJ2-1; 12 bases map to TRBD2. The CDR3 length is 15 residues. The ends lost 0 bases at V and 8 bases at J; junction bases unmatched: 3. Germline lookup yields CDR1 SGDLS and CDR2 YYNGEE.

The chain has TRBV10-3 and TRBJ2-3; 7 nucleotides match TRBD1. The germline gives CDR1 ENHRY, CDR2 SYGVKD. CDR3 length: 17 amino acids. V gave up 0 bases and J gave up 8 bases; unmatched junction bases: 14. The CDR3 DNA reads as TGTGCCATCAGTGAGTCGAAGAGGGCAGGGGGATGGTTTACGCAGTATTTT. This codes for CAISESKRAGGWFTQYF.

A few counts support this clonotype. The chain uses TRBV19 and TRBJ2-5; D may be TRBD1 (6 bases). CDR3 size: 13 residues. V shed 10 bases and J shed 0 bases, with 12 bases lying between them. Per germline, CDR1 LNHDA and CDR2 SQIVND (reference sequence). As DNA, the CDR3 is TGTGCCACTTCGACAGGATACCAAGAGACCCAGTACTTC. Encoded protein: CATSTGYQETQYF.

The V gene is TRBV19, the J gene TRBJ2-1; either TRBD1 or TRBD2 may supply D (5 bases each). The CDR3 covers 17 residues. Germline CDR1 reads LNHDA; CDR2 reads SQIVND (reference sequence). Between the trimmed V and J ends, which lost 0 bases and 4 bases, there was a span of 16 bases. This CDR3 reads CASSIDFPSGGYNEQFF. As DNA, the CDR3 is TGTGCCAGTAGTATAGATTTTCCCTCTGGGGGTTACAATGAGCAGTTCTTC. Using reference TRBV19 and TRBJ2-1 for the parts outside the CDR3, the full variable domain is DGGITQSPKYLFRKEGQNVTLSCEQNLNHDAMYWYRQDPGQGLRLIYYSQIVNDFQKGDIAEGYSVSREKKESFPLTVTSAQKNPTAFYLCASSIDFPSGGYNEQFFGPGTRLTVL.

The genes are TRBV5-1 and TRBJ2-7; D tentatively fits TRBD1 or TRBD2 (5 bases each). There are 13 residues in the CDR3. Germline loops: CDR1 SGHRS, CDR2 YFSETQ. V lost 2 bases and J lost 7, with 13 bases in between. CDR3 sequence reads: CASSFQRGEEQYF. The CDR3 DNA reads as TGCGCCAGCAGCTTCCAGAGAGGGGAAGAGCAGTACTTC.

This clonotype was observed many times. The CDR3 is CSARMLGVRTDTQYF. The DNA of the CDR3 is TGCAGTGCTAGAATGCTTGGCGTTCGCACAGATACGCAGTATTTT. This chain joins TRBV20-1 and TRBJ2-3; no clear D. CDR3 size: 15 residues. Germline CDR1 and CDR2: DFQATT and SNEGSKA (reference sequence). The germline V and J ends were trimmed by 2 bases and 1 base, with 13 bases remaining between them.

This chain uses TRBV7-2 with TRBJ1-4; 11 nucleotides align to TRBD1. The germline CDR1 and CDR2 sequences are SGHTA and FQGNSA. The CDR3 is 17 residues long. Trimming at V came to 4 bases and at J to 0 bases, leaving 4 bases not matched to a gene. The CDR3 reads CASSSRTGGATNEKLFF. The DNA of the CDR3 is TGTGCCAGCAGCTCGCGGACAGGGGGCGCAACTAATGAAAAACTGTTTTTT.